The present T cell receptor beta chain was sequenced within a study of shared clonotypes between healthy human individuals. Assay used: immunoSEQ multiplex PCR; TCRdb lists only in-frame clones, some missing. The top ten clones hold 0.36% of a sample with some 2.4 million clones, roughly 93% of them seen once. Study donors comprised healthy, HIV-negative adults devoid of recent acute infection or vaccination. CDR1 is SGHDT and CDR2 is YYEEEE in the germline V gene. Trimming took 1 base from V and 8 from J, leaving 9 bases between them. This CDR3 comprises 12 residues. This receptor was identified in a man aged 18 to 29 in good health. Some clones in this sample may be carry-over from other donors' samples. The J gene is TRBJ1-1, the V gene TRBV5-6; D is unresolved. The material sequenced was naive CD4+ T cells from PBMCs. Subset described: CD45RA+ positively selected. The CDR3 region has the DNA TGTGCCAGCAGCTTGTTACACGCCGAAGCTTTCTTT. Its protein product is CASSLLHAEAFF. The full variable domain, its missing parts supplied by reference TRBV5-6 and TRBJ1-1, is DAGVTQSPTHLIKTRGQQVTLRCSPKSGHDTVSWYQQALGQGPQFIFQYYEEEERQRGNFPDRFSGHQFPNYSSELNVNALLLGDSALYLCASSLLHAEAFFGQGTRLTVV.